This T cell receptor (beta chain) was recovered during a study of blood T cell dynamics during melanoma immunotherapy (dated by TCRdb to about 2020). With regard to the full study: All patients had metastatic melanoma and were given first-line pembrolizumab or nivolumab plus ipilimumab as standard of care in the United Kingdom. Peripheral T cell receptor repertoires of metastatic melanoma patients were profiled before and after one cycle of checkpoint inhibitor therapy to find early correlates of response. The training cohort was made up of consecutive patients, while a further independent group of patients from the same centre was pooled to form an external validation set. Summary of the overall study and its limitations: Unlike progressors, patients who went on to achieve disease control showed a bifurcated reorganization of the PBMC repertoire at W3, with either increased clonality or increased diversity. Whether the T cell clones driving repertoire changes were melanoma-specific or reflected general immune activation could not be determined in the study. The relatively small sample size was recognized as a factor that could limit how well the results generalize.

Comments on this clone: The specificity of this receptor is unknown. No clone much larger than this one lies a single base away; base qualities are absent.

V and J are trimmed by 3 bases and 0 bases, and the gene matches miss 6 bases of the junction. Counted from cysteine to phenylalanine, this CDR3 has 15 amino acids. Only the CDR3 portion is preserved as DNA: 45 bases, with reading frame beginning at the first base. Via the germline V gene, CDR1 is SGHDT and CDR2 YYEEEE. Every bulk PBMC sample had a fixed 350 ng of DNA loaded. Following the manufacturer instructions, the immunoSEQ TCRb Assay kit was used to amplify TCR beta CDR3 sequences from genomic DNA. The KAPA Library Quantification Kit for Illumina platforms was used to quantify pooled libraries by qPCR. Sequencing of the pooled libraries was done on an Illumina NextSeq 500, with clustering at about 0.6-1.1 pM. In the authors' own workflow: TCR data were analyzed using immunoSEQ ANALYZER and the R LymphoSeq package. A rearrangement efficiency score was calculated as productive divided by the sum of productive and non-productive CDR3 sequences. Clonality was measured with the Gini coefficient and diversity with the Renyi index at alpha=1, compared pairwise between timepoints within each patient. Clonal relatedness, based on an edit distance of 3, and repertoire similarity, based on the Bhattacharyya coefficient, were both computed in LymphoSeq. To classify response, a linear discriminant analysis based on week-3 changes in clonality and diversity was built using the R MASS and caret packages. This is the immuneACCESS table as TCRdb keeps it, with only in-frame sequences that have V and J called. A part of the clones is gone; compared with another copy, unresolved V genes explain less than half, and the rest is unexplained. V, J and clone size were drawn from that table, and D and trimming were deduced from the DNA. For this sample there are several thousand clones; more than 75% appear just once. The ten largest clones take up approximately 2.2% of the sample.

In light of the paper, this sample's time point label describes: week 3, after first cycle of checkpoint inhibitor. Blood was sampled before treatment (T0) and at week 3 (W3), after the first cycle of checkpoint blockade. Except for a couple of patients with rapid clinical progression, response was assessed 12 weeks after the first infusion by RECIST 1.1; disease control meant complete response, partial response or stable disease. Patients were not eligible if they had prior systemic cancer treatment, concomitant immunosuppressant therapy or synchronous other active malignancies. Bulk PBMC and plasma cell-free DNA were both sequenced for TCR beta so that circulating cells and T cell turnover could be tracked. Lymphoprep and SepMate tubes were used to isolate PBMC from blood, and red cell lysis was then performed. QIAamp DNA Blood Mini kits were used to extract DNA from both PBMC and sorted T cell subsets.

Material: blood, obtained from a patient treated with checkpoint blockade. The receptor chain draws on TRBV5-6 and TRBJ2-7, with TRBD1 identical over 7 junction bases. This sequence was found in a human donor with melanoma. The nucleotides read TGTGCCAGCAGCTACGACAGGGCCCTCTCCTACGAGCAGTACTTC. Translated, it reads CASSYDRALSYEQYF.